One and the same sample provided the 30 T cell receptor beta chains below, sequenced in a study of CD8+ T cells in alopecia areata. Documented treatment: oral pan-JAK inhibitor, 5-10 mg twice daily. cDNA serving as the sequencing template came from extracted, reverse transcribed RNA. TCRdb's table, derived via immunoSEQ multiplex PCR, lists solely in-frame clones and lacks some. Altogether 200,000 to 250,000 clones are present, about 58% being singletons, with the ten largest covering around 1.6%. Source: CD4+ T cells sorted from blood, taken at week 4, from a patient treated with tofacitinib. The receptors stem from a human donor with alopecia areata.

The chain has TRBV7-2 and TRBJ2-5; the D is unclear. The germline V and J ends were trimmed by 5 bases and 4 bases, with 14 bases remaining between them. In germline, CDR1 is SGHTA, CDR2 FQGNSA. This CDR3 is 14 amino acids long. CDR3 amino acids: CASSPVVWGETQYF. The CDR3 DNA reads as TGTGCCAGCAGCCCAGTAGTCTGGGGAGAGACCCAGTACTTC.

In regard to this clone: Other nucleotide sequences from this sample produce the same CDR3. The V call is TRBV7-2, the J call TRBJ1-2, with 9 bases that match TRBD1. The CDR3 runs 13 residues. Germline lookup yields CDR1 SGHTA and CDR2 FQGNSA. The V gene end was trimmed by 5 bases and the J gene end by 5 bases; junction bases not matched to a gene: 3. DNA for the CDR3: TGTGCCAGCAGCCCGGACAGGGGTTATGGCTACACCTTC. Protein: CASSPDRGYGYTF. The full variable domain, completed using reference TRBV7-2 and TRBJ1-2, is GAGVSQSPSNKVTEKGKDVELRCDPISGHTALYWYRQSLGQGLEFLIYFQGNSAPDKSGLPSDRFSAERTGGSVSTLTIQRTQQEDSAVYLCASSPDRGYGYTFGSGTRLTVV.

V and J are TRBV14 and TRBJ1-2; 8 bases are a match to TRBD1. The CDR3 has 14 amino acids. Germline CDR1 reads SGHDN; CDR2 reads FVKESK. With 3 bases clipped from V and 6 bases from J, the junction kept 6 bases outside the gene matches. The chain's CDR3 is CASSQAGGSHGYTF. The CDR3 coding sequence is TGTGCCAGCAGCCAGGCAGGGGGCTCCCATGGCTACACCTTC.

The V gene is TRBV27, the J gene TRBJ2-3; possibly TRBD1 or TRBD2 for D (5 bases each). V gave up 5 bases and J gave up 5 bases, with 17 bases separating them. The CDR3 runs 15 residues. The germline CDR1 and CDR2 sequences are MNHEY and SMNVEV (reference sequence). CDR3 amino acids: CASSPLKGPRDTQYF. CDR3 nucleotides: TGTGCCAGCAGTCCTCTTAAGGGACCGCGAGATACGCAGTATTTT.

The gene calls are TRBV30 and TRBJ2-7; the D gene could be TRBD1 or TRBD2 (5 bases each). This CDR3 has 13 amino acids. The germline CDR1 and CDR2 sequences are GTSNPN and SVGIG (reference sequence). The CDR3 nucleotides are TGTTTGGGACGGCAACAATTTTTCTACGAGCAGTACTTC. It yields the protein CLGRQQFFYEQYF.

The sample holds one count of this clone. This sequence joins TRBV29-1 and TRBJ2-5, with unresolved D. This CDR3 has 12 residues. From germline, CDR1 is SQVTM and CDR2 ANQGSEA. V was shortened by 3 bases and J by 2 bases, with 7 bases between the two germline ends. The CDR3 DNA follows: TGCAGCGTTGAGCTAGGACAAGAGACCCAGTACTTC. It codes for CSVELGQETQYF.

This clone was seen more than once but under ten times. The chain recombines TRBV5-1 with TRBJ2-3, with TRBD2 identical over 11 bases. The CDR3 totals 15 residues. CDR1 and CDR2 from the germline V gene are SGHRS and YFSETQ. V shed 1 base and J 3 bases; nucleotides not matched to a gene: 1. The CDR3 DNA sequence: TGCGCCAGCAGCTTGTCTAGCGGGAGGACAGATACGCAGTATTTT. As protein: CASSLSSGRTDTQYF.

The chain employs TRBV27 and TRBJ2-6, with unresolved D. Trimming cost V 1 base and J 2 bases, with 12 bases left between them. The CDR3 is 17 amino acids. Germline-derived CDR1 and CDR2 are MNHEY and SMNVEV (reference sequence). CDR3 sequence: CASSLYPTLTGANVLTF. The CDR3 coding sequence is TGTGCCAGCAGTTTATACCCGACTTTAACTGGGGCCAACGTCCTGACTTTC.

This sequence joins TRBV5-1 and TRBJ2-7; D call uncertain. The CDR3 sequence is 14 residues long. V dropped 5 bases and J dropped 3 bases, with 15 bases sitting between them. CDR1 and CDR2 from the germline V gene are SGHRS and YFSETQ. CDR3 nucleotide sequence: TGCGCCAGCAGGTTCAATACGGAAAACTACGAGCAGTACTTC. Protein product: CASRFNTENYEQYF. The whole variable domain, remainder taken from reference TRBV5-1 and TRBJ2-7, is KAGVTQTPRYLIKTRGQQVTLSCSPISGHRSVSWYQQTPGQGLQFLFEYFSETQRNKGNFPGRFSGRQFSNSRSEMNVSTLELGDSALYLCASRFNTENYEQYFGPGTRLTVT.

On this clone itself: Mismatch with germline at one junction end may stem from a read error. CDR3 in amino acids: CAISGDGRSEAFF. For the CDR3, the DNA is TGTGCCATCAGTGGGGACGGAAGGTCTGAGGCTTTCTTT. The gene calls are TRBV10-3 and TRBJ1-1; D perhaps matches TRBD1 (5 bases). This CDR3 spans 13 amino acids. CDR1 is ENHRY and CDR2 is SYGVKD in the germline V gene.

Turning to this clone: This likely comes from a read error, as the CDR3 has no conserved phenylalanine or tryptophan at its end. The V call is TRBV7-2, the J call TRBJ2-7, with no clear D. The V gene's germline CDR1 is SGHTA and CDR2 FQGNSA. V was clipped by 4 bases and J by 3 bases, with 10 bases between them. The CDR3 totals 13 residues. The CDR3 spells CASSWGGSYEQYL. The DNA of the CDR3 is TGTGCCAGCAGCTGGGGTGGTAGCTACGAGCAGTACCTC.

Written as DNA, the CDR3 is TGTGCCAGCAGTTACCGTGGGGACTATCAAGAGACCCAGTACTTC. This sequence encodes CASSYRGDYQETQYF. The chain joins TRBV6-5 to TRBJ2-5; 7 positions agree with TRBD2. CDR3 size: 15 residues. Looked up from germline, CDR1 is MNHEY and CDR2 is SVGAGI. With V trimmed by 2 bases and J by 2 bases, 5 bases remained unmatched.

The J gene is TRBJ1-1, the V gene TRBV15; no reliable D call. V lost 1 base and J lost 4, with 7 bases in between. Germline assignment: CDR1 LNHNV and CDR2 YYDKDF (reference sequence). The CDR3 consists of 13 residues. The CDR3 nucleotides read TGTGCCACCAGCAGAGTATCAGGCACTGAAGCTTTCTTT. It yields the protein CATSRVSGTEAFF.

This clone was counted a single time. The chain carries TRBV29-1 and TRBJ2-5; 12 nucleotides line up with TRBD2. Trimming took 6 bases from V and 6 from J; bases not matched to a gene: 11. Germline CDR1 and CDR2: SQVTM and ANQGSEA. The CDR3 has 15 amino acids. In DNA, the CDR3 is TGCAGCGTGGACCCTAGCGGGGGGGCCTTTAAGACCCAGTACTTC. Amino acids: CSVDPSGGAFKTQYF.

The chain has TRBV7-9 and TRBJ2-5; 7 positions agree with TRBD1. The germline V gene has CDR1 SEHNR and CDR2 FQNEAQ (reference sequence). The CDR3 consists of 14 residues. With V trimmed by 4 bases and J by 5 bases, 7 bases remained unmatched. The CDR3 sequence is CASSYRGNRETQYF. DNA for the CDR3: TGTGCCAGCAGCTACAGGGGTAATCGGGAGACCCAGTACTTC.

The chain employs TRBV18 and TRBJ2-5; no reliable D call. The germline V and J ends were trimmed by 4 bases and 0 bases, with 9 bases remaining between them. Per the germline V gene, CDR1 is KGHSH and CDR2 is LQKENI. This CDR3 has 14 residues. CDR3 nucleotides: TGTGCCAGCTCACGGACCCTGGACCAAGAGACCCAGTACTTC. This translates into CASSRTLDQETQYF.

This clone was seen only a few times. The rearrangement links TRBV29-1 to TRBJ2-5, with D unresolved. In germline, CDR1 is SQVTM, CDR2 ANQGSEA. V was shortened by 7 bases and J by 6 bases, with 12 bases between the two germline ends. The CDR3 contains 11 residues. In nucleotides, the CDR3 is TGCAGCGGGATATACGTGAAGACCCAGTACTTC. Encoded protein: CSGIYVKTQYF.

In nucleotides, the CDR3 is TGCAGCGTTTCCAGGGGTGGCGACGAGCAGTACTTC. Amino acids: CSVSRGGDEQYF. V gene TRBV29-1 combines with J gene TRBJ2-7; possible D gene TRBD1, 6 bases. The CDR3 spans 12 residues. Per germline, CDR1 SQVTM and CDR2 ANQGSEA. V was trimmed by 5 bases and J by 5 bases, leaving 13 bases between them.

The chain uses TRBV7-8 and TRBJ1-2; tentatively, D is TRBD1 (5 bases). CDR3 length: 15 amino acids. V lost 5 bases to trimming and J lost 5 bases, with 18 bases between them. CDR1 and CDR2 from the germline V gene are SGHVS and FQNEAQ. In DNA form, the CDR3 reads TGTGCCAGCAGCCCTAGGGCGACAGAGACTTATGGCTACACCTTC. Translated: CASSPRATETYGYTF. Full variable domain (remainder filled in from reference TRBV7-8 and TRBJ1-2): GAGVSQSPRYKVAKRGQDVALRCDPISGHVSLFWYQQALGQGPEFLTYFQNEAQLDKSGLPSDRFFAERPEGSVSTLKIQRTQQEDSAVYLCASSPRATETYGYTFGSGTRLTVV.

The chain couples TRBV29-1 to TRBJ2-1; D ambiguous. Trimming removed 1 base from V and 12 bases from J, with 10 bases in between. This CDR3 comprises 11 residues. The germline V gene has CDR1 SQVTM and CDR2 ANQGSEA. CDR3 loop: CSVEVSVGQFF. DNA of the CDR3: TGCAGCGTTGAAGTATCCGTCGGGCAGTTCTTC.

The chain has TRBV7-2 and TRBJ2-7, with D possibly being TRBD1 (6 bases). The germline CDR1 and CDR2 sequences are SGHTA and FQGNSA. CDR3 length equals 13 residues. Between the trimmed V and J ends, which lost 5 bases and 2 bases, there was a span of 10 bases. The CDR3 bases are TGTGCCAGCAGCCCAGGACAGCCCTACGAGCAGTACTTC. Translating gives CASSPGQPYEQYF.

This clone was observed a handful of times. V and J are TRBV7-2 and TRBJ2-3, with 10 bases fitting TRBD2. The J segment lost 14 bases and the V segment lost 5 bases, leaving 13 bases of the junction unmatched. This CDR3 spans 14 amino acids. Germline values: CDR1 SGHTA, CDR2 FQGNSA. The CDR3 here is CASSPGTTSGVAYF. Here the CDR3 DNA reads TGTGCCAGCAGCCCGGGAACTACTAGCGGGGTTGCGTATTTT.

The chain recombines TRBV27 with TRBJ2-7; D remains ambiguous. V shed 4 bases and J shed 12 bases, with 19 bases lying between them. The CDR3 runs 13 residues. Germline lookup yields CDR1 MNHEY and CDR2 SMNVEV (reference sequence). The CDR3 DNA is TGTGCCAGCAGTTCACAAAGCAGCCGATGGGTGTACTTC. It specifies CASSSQSSRWVYF.

The gene calls are TRBV29-1 and TRBJ2-1; TRBD1 matches 10 bases. Germline loops: CDR1 SQVTM, CDR2 ANQGSEA. Trimming cost V 8 bases and J 8 bases; bases outside gene matches: 9. The CDR3 sequence is 13 residues long. CDR3 in DNA: TGCAGCTGCCCCGGGACAGGGGTCTATGAGCAGTTCTTC. This gives the protein CSCPGTGVYEQFF.

This clone was detected a few times. V and J are TRBV29-1 and TRBJ1-1; 9 nucleotides line up with TRBD1. The CDR3 runs 14 residues. Germline V CDR1 and CDR2: SQVTM, ANQGSEA. Trimming removed 1 base from V and 7 bases from J; junction bases left unmatched: 7. CDR3 nucleotide sequence: TGCAGCGTTGAAGGGCGGACAGGGGTGAGTGAAGCTTTCTTT. Translating it yields CSVEGRTGVSEAFF.

J is TRBJ1-2 and V is TRBV18; no clear D gene. Looked up from germline, CDR1 is KGHSH and CDR2 is LQKENI. V lost 3 bases and J 9 bases, leaving 17 bases between the germline ends. The CDR3 has 14 residues. CDR3 residues: CASSPGGISQRYTF. The CDR3 DNA is TGTGCCAGCTCACCTGGTGGGATTTCCCAGCGCTACACCTTC. The variable domain in full, with the rest retrieved from reference TRBV18 and TRBJ1-2, is NAGVMQNPRHLVRRRGQEARLRCSPMKGHSHVYWYRQLPEEGLKFMVYLQKENIIDESGMPKERFSAEFPKEGPSILRIQQVVRGDSAAYFCASSPGGISQRYTFGSGTRLTVV.

This rearrangement joins TRBV5-6 to TRBJ2-6; 8 bases are a match to TRBD1. The CDR3 length is 17 residues. V dropped 2 bases and J dropped 2; count of bases not matched to a gene: 6. Germline V gene sequence: CDR1 SGHDT, CDR2 YYEEEE. In DNA form, the CDR3 reads TGTGCCAGCAGCTTTCAGGGGGCGCAGCCTGGGGCCAACGTCCTGACTTTC. Its protein product is CASSFQGAQPGANVLTF. The variable domain in full, completed from reference TRBV5-6 and TRBJ2-6, reads DAGVTQSPTHLIKTRGQQVTLRCSPKSGHDTVSWYQQALGQGPQFIFQYYEEEERQRGNFPDRFSGHQFPNYSSELNVNALLLGDSALYLCASSFQGAQPGANVLTFGAGSRLTVL.

The chain is built from TRBV5-6 and TRBJ2-7; D may be TRBD1 or TRBD2 (5 bases each). The germline CDR1 and CDR2 sequences are SGHDT and YYEEEE. The CDR3 has 15 residues. Trimming left V 3 bases short and J 3 bases short, with 16 bases between. The CDR3 region has the DNA TGTGCCAGCAGCTGGGACGACCGGGCCTACTACGAGCAGTACTTC. Translation: CASSWDDRAYYEQYF.

V and J are TRBV30 and TRBJ2-7; D might be TRBD1 (6 bases). The CDR3 covers 14 residues. Germline V gives CDR1 GTSNPN, CDR2 SVGIG (reference sequence). The V gene lost 0 bases and the J gene lost 2 bases, with 11 bases spanning the gap. This CDR3 reads CAWSVGTPAYEQYF. The DNA of the CDR3 is TGTGCCTGGAGTGTAGGGACACCCGCCTACGAGCAGTACTTC.

This clone has more than one count but fewer than ten. The chain employs TRBV7-9 and TRBJ1-4; tentatively, D is TRBD1 (5 bases). The germline CDR1 and CDR2 sequences are SEHNR and FQNEAQ (reference sequence). V was cut by 0 bases and J by 0 bases, with 11 bases left in between. This CDR3 has 17 residues. The CDR3 reads CASSLAAGITTNEKLFF. The CDR3 DNA reads TGTGCCAGCAGCTTAGCGGCAGGGATTACAACTAATGAAAAACTGTTTTTT.